This T cell receptor (beta chain) was identified during a study of T-cell memory formation after mild COVID-19. For the study at large: Across donors, TCR clusters were largely donor specific.

Study-level points and caveats: Several responding clones turned up in pre-infection memory, indicating that cross-reactive memory may have taken part. While clones contracting from day 15 to 85 were balanced between CD4 and CD8, later expanders leaned CD4+.

TCRdb reanalysed the 5' RACE reads using MiXCR and keeps one entry per CDR3 protein. The sample consists of around 300,000 distinct CDR3 sequences, 13% to 15% of them appearing once. The V segment lost 1 base and the J segment 1 base; nucleotides outside the gene matches: 0. This CDR3 is 15 amino acids long. CDR1 and CDR2 from the germline V gene are SNHLY and FYNNEI. This clonotype has only a few counts. Its antigen is as yet unknown. This chain uses TRBV2 with TRBJ2-3, with 9 nucleotides matching TRBD2. The TCR comes from a man between 18 and 29 years old who had mild COVID-19 (a few samples of this study predate the infection). Cell type and time point are not known. Sequencing was performed on PBMCs or a T cell subset sorted from them (not recorded which). Here the CDR3 reads CASSEERGGTDTQYF. The DNA for the CDR3 is TGTGCCAGCAGTGAAGAGCGGGGGGGCACAGATACGCAGTATTTT.